Listed below are T cell receptor beta chains from one sample, sequenced in a study of T cell responses to AZD1222 COVID-19 vaccine. Generated by immunoSEQ multiplex PCR, the TCRdb table keeps only in-frame clones and is missing some. The sample contains around 92,000 clones, about 90% of which appear only once. Specimen: peripheral blood, collected on day 0 of AZD1222 vaccination. Source of these receptors: an adult in good health. Both conserved end residues are part of each CDR3. The order of the fields is CDR3 protein, CDR3 DNA, J gene, clone size, V gene, D gene. The D gene is left open where the match is weak. The size field is filled for only some rows; it gives once, few, many or a size class.

cdr3_aa: CASRGGASGTDTQYF
cdr3_nt: TGTGCCAGCAGGGGGGGGGCCAGTGGAACAGATACGCAGTATTTT
j_call: TRBJ2-3
clone_size: -
v_call: TRBV28
d_call: -

cdr3_aa: CAISEPGGGKEKLFF
cdr3_nt: TGTGCCATCAGTGAGCCCGGAGGGGGCAAAGAAAAACTGTTTTTT
j_call: TRBJ1-4
clone_size: -
v_call: TRBV10-3
d_call: TRBD1

cdr3_aa: CASSLINAPDRGNYGYTF
cdr3_nt: TGTGCCAGCAGCCTAATTAATGCACCGGACAGGGGAAACTATGGCTACACCTTC
j_call: TRBJ1-2
clone_size: -
v_call: TRBV13
d_call: TRBD1

cdr3_aa: CASSFLSSESQTNEKLFF
cdr3_nt: TGCGCCAGCAGCTTTTTATCTTCGGAAAGCCAAACAAATGAAAAACTGTTTTTT
j_call: TRBJ1-4
clone_size: -
v_call: TRBV5-1
d_call: -

cdr3_aa: CASSSIWQSTGELFF
cdr3_nt: TGTGCCAGCAGCTCCATCTGGCAGAGCACCGGGGAGCTGTTTTTT
j_call: TRBJ2-2
clone_size: -
v_call: TRBV11-2
d_call: -

cdr3_aa: CASRGRADTGELFF
cdr3_nt: TGTGCCAGCAGGGGGCGGGCGGACACCGGGGAGCTGTTTTTT
j_call: TRBJ2-2
clone_size: -
v_call: TRBV2
d_call: -

cdr3_aa: CASSDGSSGNTIYF
cdr3_nt: TGCGCCAGCAGTGACGGCAGCTCTGGAAACACCATATATTTT
j_call: TRBJ1-3
clone_size: -
v_call: TRBV10-2
d_call: -

cdr3_aa: CSMRQSSGNTIYF
cdr3_nt: TGCAGCATGCGTCAGAGCTCTGGAAACACCATATATTTT
j_call: TRBJ1-3
clone_size: once
v_call: TRBV29-1
d_call: -

cdr3_aa: CASSQGRGGNQPQHF
cdr3_nt: TGTGCCAGCAGCCAGGGCAGGGGAGGCAATCAGCCCCAGCATTTT
j_call: TRBJ1-5
clone_size: once
v_call: TRBV3-1/TRBV3-2
d_call: -

cdr3_aa: CASRPPTDTQYF
cdr3_nt: TGTGCCAGCCGGCCTCCGACGGATACGCAGTATTTT
j_call: TRBJ2-3
clone_size: -
v_call: TRBV28
d_call: -

cdr3_aa: CASSSDWSGGEKLFF
cdr3_nt: TGTGCCAGTAGTTCCGACTGGAGCGGGGGTGAAAAACTGTTTTTT
j_call: TRBJ1-4
clone_size: -
v_call: TRBV19
d_call: -

cdr3_aa: CSAMETQKTYEQYF
cdr3_nt: TGCAGCGCGATGGAGACTCAGAAGACCTACGAGCAGTACTTC
j_call: TRBJ2-7
clone_size: -
v_call: TRBV29-1
d_call: -

cdr3_aa: CASSPTGSEDIQYF
cdr3_nt: TGTGCCAGCAGCCCTACAGGGTCGGAGGACATTCAGTACTTC
j_call: TRBJ2-4
clone_size: -
v_call: TRBV7-3
d_call: -

cdr3_aa: CASSVGGAYYEQYF
cdr3_nt: TGTGCCAGCAGTGTAGGGGGCGCGTACTACGAGCAGTACTTC
j_call: TRBJ2-7
clone_size: -
v_call: TRBV28
d_call: TRBD1

cdr3_aa: CASSLPGQLATNEKLFF
cdr3_nt: TGTGCCAGCAGCTTACCCGGACAGCTAGCAACTAATGAAAAACTGTTTTTT
j_call: TRBJ1-4
clone_size: -
v_call: TRBV11-2
d_call: -

cdr3_aa: CASSPQYRGEGSEAFF
cdr3_nt: TGTGCCAGCTCACCACAGTACAGGGGAGAAGGGTCTGAAGCTTTCTTT
j_call: TRBJ1-1
clone_size: -
v_call: TRBV18
d_call: TRBD1

cdr3_aa: CASSLVRESFYNEQFF
cdr3_nt: TGTGCCAGCAGTTTGGTACGTGAATCGTTCTACAATGAGCAGTTCTTC
j_call: TRBJ2-1
clone_size: -
v_call: TRBV27
d_call: -

cdr3_aa: CASSPGYNSPLHF
cdr3_nt: TGTGCCAGCTCACCGGGGTATAATTCACCCCTCCACTTT
j_call: TRBJ1-6
clone_size: -
v_call: TRBV18
d_call: -

cdr3_aa: CASSVGRALYGYTF
cdr3_nt: TGTGCCAGCAGCGTCGGCAGGGCCCTCTATGGCTACACCTTC
j_call: TRBJ1-2
clone_size: -
v_call: TRBV9
d_call: -

cdr3_aa: CASSLAALGSYEQYF
cdr3_nt: TGTGCCAGCAGCTTAGCGGCACTAGGATCCTACGAGCAGTACTTC
j_call: TRBJ2-7
clone_size: -
v_call: TRBV7-2
d_call: -

cdr3_aa: CASRPPDRNTIYF
cdr3_nt: TGTGCCAGCAGACCCCCGGACAGAAACACCATATATTTT
j_call: TRBJ1-3
clone_size: -
v_call: TRBV9
d_call: -

cdr3_aa: CASNRETGNTIYF
cdr3_nt: TGTGCCAGCAACAGGGAGACTGGAAACACCATATATTTT
j_call: TRBJ1-3
clone_size: once
v_call: TRBV6-5
d_call: -

cdr3_aa: CASSIRGDGIKETQYF
cdr3_nt: TGTGCCAGTAGTATCAGGGGGGACGGAATTAAAGAGACCCAGTACTTC
j_call: TRBJ2-5
clone_size: -
v_call: TRBV19
d_call: -

cdr3_aa: CASSLARRGGNTIYF
cdr3_nt: TGTGCCAGCAGCTTAGCTCGCCGCGGAGGAAACACCATATATTTT
j_call: TRBJ1-3
clone_size: -
v_call: TRBV7-8
d_call: -

cdr3_aa: CASSLRGRDRGTGELFF
cdr3_nt: TGTGCCAGCAGCTTACGTGGTCGGGACAGGGGCACCGGGGAGCTGTTTTTT
j_call: TRBJ2-2
clone_size: -
v_call: TRBV7-9
d_call: TRBD1

cdr3_aa: CASSRASDGDNEQFF
cdr3_nt: TGTGCCAGCAGTAGAGCCTCGGACGGAGACAATGAGCAGTTCTTC
j_call: TRBJ2-1
clone_size: -
v_call: TRBV6-4
d_call: -

cdr3_aa: CASSDYPEQFF
cdr3_nt: TGTGCCAGCAGTGATTATCCTGAGCAGTTCTTC
j_call: TRBJ2-1
clone_size: -
v_call: TRBV2
d_call: -

cdr3_aa: CASLGYVEAFF
cdr3_nt: TGTGCCAGTCTTGGGTATGTTGAAGCTTTCTTT
j_call: TRBJ1-1
clone_size: -
v_call: TRBV28
d_call: -

cdr3_aa: CASSPRPWRVLKNEQYF
cdr3_nt: TGTGCCAGCAGCCCTCGCCCCTGGAGGGTCCTGAAAAACGAGCAGTACTTC
j_call: TRBJ2-7
clone_size: -
v_call: TRBV7-6
d_call: -

cdr3_aa: CASSFRVSDTIYF
cdr3_nt: TGTGCCAGCAGCTTCAGGGTGTCGGACACCATATATTTT
j_call: TRBJ1-3
clone_size: -
v_call: TRBV5-4
d_call: -

cdr3_aa: CALRQGWSPLHF
cdr3_nt: TGTGCCTTAAGACAGGGGTGGTCACCCCTCCACTTT
j_call: TRBJ1-6
clone_size: -
v_call: TRBV30
d_call: TRBD1

cdr3_aa: CASSLFRQGPNTEAFF
cdr3_nt: TGTGCCAGCAGCTTATTTCGACAGGGACCCAACACTGAAGCTTTCTTT
j_call: TRBJ1-1
clone_size: -
v_call: TRBV11-2
d_call: TRBD1

cdr3_aa: CASSRDRGEYEQYF
cdr3_nt: TGTGCCAGCAGCCGGGACAGGGGGGAGTACGAGCAGTACTTC
j_call: TRBJ2-7
clone_size: -
v_call: TRBV5-4
d_call: TRBD1

cdr3_aa: CASSFWEVNQPQHF
cdr3_nt: TGTGCCAGCAGCTTCTGGGAGGTCAATCAGCCCCAGCATTTT
j_call: TRBJ1-5
clone_size: -
v_call: TRBV5-6
d_call: -

cdr3_aa: CASSLASGTGVYNEQFF
cdr3_nt: TGTGCCAGCAGCTTAGCCTCCGGGACAGGGGTTTACAATGAGCAGTTCTTC
j_call: TRBJ2-1
clone_size: -
v_call: TRBV11-2
d_call: TRBD1

cdr3_aa: CASTDWDNYGYTF
cdr3_nt: TGTGCCAGCACAGATTGGGATAACTATGGCTACACCTTC
j_call: TRBJ1-2
clone_size: -
v_call: TRBV6-6
d_call: -

cdr3_aa: CSVEGGEREYNEQFF
cdr3_nt: TGCAGCGTTGAAGGGGGTGAGCGGGAATACAATGAGCAGTTCTTC
j_call: TRBJ2-1
clone_size: -
v_call: TRBV29-1
d_call: TRBD2

cdr3_aa: CASSYSNAQGGYTF
cdr3_nt: TGTGCCAGCAGTTACTCGAACGCACAGGGGGGCTACACCTTC
j_call: TRBJ1-2
clone_size: once
v_call: TRBV6-5
d_call: TRBD1

cdr3_aa: CASSQMDREGELFF
cdr3_nt: TGTGCCAGCAGCCAGATGGACAGGGAAGGGGAGCTGTTTTTT
j_call: TRBJ2-2
clone_size: -
v_call: TRBV7-3
d_call: TRBD1

cdr3_aa: CASSFYGLNTEAFF
cdr3_nt: TGTGCCAGCAGCTTCTACGGGTTGAACACTGAAGCTTTCTTT
j_call: TRBJ1-1
clone_size: -
v_call: TRBV7-2
d_call: -

cdr3_aa: CSVLHGTDTQYF
cdr3_nt: TGCAGCGTGCTTCACGGCACAGATACGCAGTATTTT
j_call: TRBJ2-3
clone_size: -
v_call: TRBV29-1
d_call: -

cdr3_aa: CASSLDGQQTQYF
cdr3_nt: TGTGCCAGCAGCCTCGACGGACAACAGACCCAGTACTTC
j_call: TRBJ2-5
clone_size: -
v_call: TRBV12-3/TRBV12-4
d_call: -

cdr3_aa: CASSTRQGWTEAFF
cdr3_nt: TGTGCCAGCAGCACACGACAGGGGTGGACTGAAGCTTTCTTT
j_call: TRBJ1-1
clone_size: -
v_call: TRBV7-9
d_call: TRBD1

cdr3_aa: CASSTGASNTEAFF
cdr3_nt: TGTGCCAGCAGCACCGGGGCCTCGAACACTGAAGCTTTCTTT
j_call: TRBJ1-1
clone_size: -
v_call: TRBV7-6
d_call: -

cdr3_aa: CASSAGQGTGNTIYF
cdr3_nt: TGTGCTAGCAGCGCGGGACAGGGGACTGGAAACACCATATATTTT
j_call: TRBJ1-3
clone_size: -
v_call: TRBV7-7
d_call: TRBD1

cdr3_aa: CASSIIGQHQPQHF
cdr3_nt: TGTGCCAGTAGTATTATCGGGCAGCATCAGCCCCAGCATTTT
j_call: TRBJ1-5
clone_size: -
v_call: TRBV19
d_call: -

cdr3_aa: CASSLSVSGGEGYTF
cdr3_nt: TGTGCCAGCAGCTTAAGCGTTTCGGGAGGGGAAGGCTACACCTTC
j_call: TRBJ1-2
clone_size: -
v_call: TRBV7-3
d_call: -

cdr3_aa: CASSVSQVEETQYF
cdr3_nt: TGTGCCAGCAGCGTGAGCCAGGTCGAAGAGACCCAGTACTTC
j_call: TRBJ2-5
clone_size: -
v_call: TRBV9
d_call: -

cdr3_aa: CASSETEETQYF
cdr3_nt: TGTGCCAGCAGTGAAACAGAAGAGACCCAGTACTTC
j_call: TRBJ2-5
clone_size: few
v_call: TRBV2
d_call: -

cdr3_aa: CASSLDQGGNNEQFF
cdr3_nt: TGTGCCAGCAGCTTAGATCAGGGCGGGAACAATGAGCAGTTCTTC
j_call: TRBJ2-1
clone_size: few
v_call: TRBV11-3
d_call: -